The 13 T cell receptor beta chains listed next were all sequenced from one sample in a study of shared clonotypes between healthy human individuals. Naive CD8 cells, CD45RO-negative and positively selected for CCR7, excluded terminally differentiated effector memory CD45RA+ cells. This table comes from immunoSEQ multiplex PCR, and its TCRdb copy is limited to in-frame clones, with some not included. The data show about 590,000 clones, nearly 97% seen once. The specimen was naive CD8+ T cells sorted from blood. The receptors were gathered from a woman in her 30s in good health.

The chain joins TRBV5-4 to TRBJ2-7; weak D call: TRBD2 (5 bases). The V and J ends lost 4 bases and 5 bases respectively, with 10 bases between them. Germline V gene data show CDR1 as SGHNT and CDR2 as YYREEE (reference sequence). The CDR3 has 12 amino acids. The CDR3, as DNA: TGTGCCAGCAGCCCGAGCGGCAACGAGCAGTACTTC. It encodes CASSPSGNEQYF.

The V and J genes are TRBV9 and TRBJ2-3; tentatively, D is TRBD1 (5 bases). The germline CDR1 and CDR2 sequences are SGDLS and YYNGEE. The CDR3 is 14 residues long. V was shortened by 5 bases and J by 6 bases, with 16 bases between the two germline ends. The CDR3 nucleotides read TGTGCCAGCAGTCCCTTCAGGGAACCGGATACGCAGTATTTT. It encodes CASSPFREPDTQYF.

As DNA, the CDR3 is TGCAGCGTTGAATGGCTAGCGGGGACTAGCACAGATACGCAGTATTTT. It specifies CSVEWLAGTSTDTQYF. V and J are TRBV29-1 and TRBJ2-3; 9 bases match TRBD2. The J segment lost 0 bases and the V segment lost 2 bases, leaving 6 bases of the junction unmatched. The germline CDR1 and CDR2 sequences are SQVTM and ANQGSEA. The CDR3 consists of 16 residues.

The chain joins TRBV4-1 to TRBJ2-1; 11 bases map to TRBD2. This CDR3 is built from 16 residues. Per the germline V gene, CDR1 is MGHRA and CDR2 is YSYEKL. After removal of 1 base from V and 7 bases from J, the junction contained 6 bases not matched to a gene. The CDR3 region is CASSQVTSGRGNEQFF. CDR3 DNA: TGCGCCAGCAGCCAAGTTACTAGCGGGAGAGGGAATGAGCAGTTCTTC.

V is TRBV25-1 and J is TRBJ1-1; 7 bases line up with TRBD1. CDR1 is MGHDK, CDR2 SYGVNS, per germline. With 0 bases clipped from V and 4 bases from J, the junction kept 5 bases outside the gene matches. The CDR3 loop spans 15 amino acids. The CDR3 spells CASSEYYRGSTEAFF. DNA of the CDR3: TGTGCCAGCAGTGAATACTACAGGGGAAGCACTGAAGCTTTCTTT.

V is TRBV28 and J is TRBJ1-6, with 7 bases fitting TRBD1. Losses at the gene ends were 5 bases for V and 10 bases for J; bases not matched to a gene: 8. The CDR3 totals 14 residues. Germline V lookup: CDR1 MDHEN, CDR2 SYDVKM. CDR3 nucleotides: TGTGCCAGCAGTATAACAGGGGTCGGCTCACCCCTCCACTTT. The encoded protein is CASSITGVGSPLHF. Full variable domain (outside the CDR3, taken from reference TRBV28 and TRBJ1-6): DVKVTQSSRYLVKRTGEKVFLECVQDMDHENMFWYRQDPGLGLRLIYFSYDVKMKEKGDIPEGYSVSREKKERFSLILESASTNQTSMYLCASSITGVGSPLHFGNGTRLTVT.

V and J are TRBV27 and TRBJ1-5, with D maybe TRBD1 (5 bases). Trimming stripped 0 bases from V and 5 bases from J, with 8 bases between. The length of the CDR3 is 14 residues. Germline assignment: CDR1 MNHEY and CDR2 SMNVEV (reference sequence). The CDR3 loop is CASSLSRGDQPQHF. DNA for the CDR3: TGTGCCAGCAGTTTATCTCGAGGGGATCAGCCCCAGCATTTT.

V gene TRBV7-8 combines with J gene TRBJ2-7, with 9 bases fitting TRBD2. Germline V gene sequence: CDR1 SGHVS, CDR2 FQNEAQ. The length of the CDR3 is 15 residues. Losses at the gene ends were 1 base for V and 4 bases for J; bases not matched to a gene: 5. The CDR3 DNA sequence: TGTGCCAGCAGCTTAGGACTAGCGGAGATTTACGAGCAGTACTTC. Encoded protein: CASSLGLAEIYEQYF.

This chain connects TRBV6-1 to TRBJ2-7; 7 bases are shared with TRBD1. The CDR3 loop spans 15 amino acids. Germline V gene lookup returns CDR1 MNHNS and CDR2 SASEGT. J lost 3 bases, V lost 2 bases, and 7 bases had no gene match. The CDR3: CASSEIGQVNYEQYF. In DNA, the CDR3 is TGTGCCAGCAGTGAAATTGGACAGGTCAACTACGAGCAGTACTTC.

The chain is built from TRBV5-5 and TRBJ1-2, with 12 bases lining up with TRBD1. CDR3 length equals 16 residues. Germline CDR1 reads SGHKS; CDR2 reads YYEKEE (reference sequence). Trimming removed 2 bases from V and 6 bases from J; junction bases left unmatched: 8. CDR3 DNA: TGTGCCAGCAGCTTATTTGGGACAGGGGGCGAAGATGGCTACACCTTC. Translation gives CASSLFGTGGEDGYTF.

The rearrangement joins TRBV19 to TRBJ2-7, with TRBD1 identical over 9 bases. The CDR3 is 14 amino acids. With 9 bases clipped from V and 5 bases from J, the junction kept 11 bases outside the gene matches. Germline loops: CDR1 LNHDA, CDR2 SQIVND (reference sequence). The CDR3 here is CASCDPGQGNEQYF. The CDR3 DNA reads TGTGCCAGCTGTGATCCGGGACAGGGCAACGAGCAGTACTTC. Based on the CDR3 plus reference TRBV19 and TRBJ2-7, the full variable domain is DGGITQSPKYLFRKEGQNVTLSCEQNLNHDAMYWYRQDPGQGLRLIYYSQIVNDFQKGDIAEGYSVSREKKESFPLTVTSAQKNPTAFYLCASCDPGQGNEQYFGPGTRLTVT.

The chain couples TRBV7-2 to TRBJ2-1, with 13 bases fitting TRBD2. Germline-derived CDR1 and CDR2 are SGHTA and FQGNSA. The CDR3 spans 15 residues. V shed 6 bases, J shed 7 bases, and the junction held 6 bases outside the gene matches. CDR3: CASRPTSGGGNEQFF. In nucleotides, the CDR3 is TGTGCCAGCAGACCAACTAGCGGGGGGGGTAATGAGCAGTTCTTC.

The chain uses TRBV4-2 and TRBJ1-1; 7 bases are shared with TRBD1. Per germline, CDR1 LGHNA and CDR2 YNFKEQ. Trimming took 0 bases from V and 11 from J; bases not matched to a gene: 12. The CDR3 has 15 amino acids. CDR3 bases: TGTGCCAGCAGCCAAGAGACAGGGTCTCATCAGATGGCTTTCTTT. Translation gives CASSQETGSHQMAFF.